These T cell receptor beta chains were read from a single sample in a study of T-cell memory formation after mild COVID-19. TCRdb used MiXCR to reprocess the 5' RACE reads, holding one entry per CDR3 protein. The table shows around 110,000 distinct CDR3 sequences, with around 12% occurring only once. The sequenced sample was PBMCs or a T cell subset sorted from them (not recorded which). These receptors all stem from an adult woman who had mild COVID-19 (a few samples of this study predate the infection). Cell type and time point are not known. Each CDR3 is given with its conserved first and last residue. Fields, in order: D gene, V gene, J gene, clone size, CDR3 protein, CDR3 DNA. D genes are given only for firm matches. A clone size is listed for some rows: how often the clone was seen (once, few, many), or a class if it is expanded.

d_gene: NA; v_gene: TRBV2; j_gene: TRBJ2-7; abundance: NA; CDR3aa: CASSDKRNYEQYF; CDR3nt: TGTGCCAGCAGTGATAAACGAAACTACGAGCAGTACTTC
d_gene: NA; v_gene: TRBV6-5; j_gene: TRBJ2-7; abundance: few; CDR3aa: CASSKQGYEQYF; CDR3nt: TGTGCCAGCAGTAAGCAGGGTTACGAGCAGTACTTC
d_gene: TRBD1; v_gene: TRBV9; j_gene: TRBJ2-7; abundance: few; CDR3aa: CASSVGDSIHEQYF; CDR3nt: TGTGCCAGCAGCGTAGGGGACAGCATCCACGAGCAGTACTTC
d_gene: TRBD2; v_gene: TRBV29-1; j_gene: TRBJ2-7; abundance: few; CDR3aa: CSVEEVASGRPYEQYF; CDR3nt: TGCAGCGTTGAAGAAGTGGCTAGCGGGAGACCTTACGAGCAGTACTTC
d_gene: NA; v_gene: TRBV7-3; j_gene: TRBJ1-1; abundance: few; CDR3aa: CASSPGRGNTEAFF; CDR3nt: TGTGCCAGCAGCCCGGGGAGAGGGAACACTGAAGCTTTCTTT
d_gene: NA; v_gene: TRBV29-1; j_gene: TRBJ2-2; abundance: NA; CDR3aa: CSVEVKRTGELFF; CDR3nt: TGCAGCGTTGAGGTAAAGCGCACCGGGGAGCTGTTTTTT
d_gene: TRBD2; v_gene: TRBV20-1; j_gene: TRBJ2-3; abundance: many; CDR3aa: CSARGGGRAGTDTQYF; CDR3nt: TGCAGTGCAAGAGGGGGCGGGAGGGCCGGCACAGATACGCAGTATTTT
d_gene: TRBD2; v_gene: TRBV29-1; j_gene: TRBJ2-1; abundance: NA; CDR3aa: CSVERESGRRGGQFF; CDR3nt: TGCAGCGTTGAAAGGGAAAGCGGGAGAAGGGGTGGGCAGTTCTTC
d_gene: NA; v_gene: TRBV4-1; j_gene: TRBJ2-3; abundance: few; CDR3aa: CASSQARGSPGTDTQYF; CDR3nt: TGCGCCAGCAGCCAAGCTCGAGGGAGCCCGGGCACAGATACGCAGTATTTT
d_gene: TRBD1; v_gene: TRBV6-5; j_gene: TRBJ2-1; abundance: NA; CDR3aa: CASSWTGGIGEQFF; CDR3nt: TGTGCCAGCAGTTGGACAGGGGGGATAGGTGAGCAGTTCTTC
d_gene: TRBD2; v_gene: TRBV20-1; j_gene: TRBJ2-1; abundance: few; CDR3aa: CSASGTSGTGPHNEQFF; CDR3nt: TGCAGTGCTTCCGGGACTAGCGGGACGGGCCCCCACAATGAGCAGTTCTTC
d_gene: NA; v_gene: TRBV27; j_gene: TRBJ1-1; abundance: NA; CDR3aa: CASSPDSPENTEAFF; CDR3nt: TGTGCCAGCAGCCCTGATTCGCCGGAGAACACTGAAGCTTTCTTT
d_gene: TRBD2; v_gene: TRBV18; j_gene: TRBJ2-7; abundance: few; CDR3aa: CASSPPGLAGAPYEQYF; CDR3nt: TGTGCCAGCTCACCCCCGGGACTAGCGGGAGCCCCCTACGAGCAGTACTTC
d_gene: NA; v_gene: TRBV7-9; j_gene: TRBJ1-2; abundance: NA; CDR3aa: CASRTSGNNYGYTF; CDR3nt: TGTGCCAGCAGGACCTCAGGGAATAACTATGGCTACACCTTC
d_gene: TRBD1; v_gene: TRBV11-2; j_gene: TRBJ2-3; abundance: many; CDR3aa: CASSPPGQATDTQYF; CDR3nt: TGTGCCAGCAGCCCTCCGGGACAGGCGACAGATACGCAGTATTTT
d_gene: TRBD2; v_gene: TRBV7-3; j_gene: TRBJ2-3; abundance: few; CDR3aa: CASSSERGGMNTQYF; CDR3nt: TGTGCCAGCAGCTCAGAGCGGGGGGGCATGAATACGCAGTATTTT
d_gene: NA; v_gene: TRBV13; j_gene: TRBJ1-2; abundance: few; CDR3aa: CASSLGLGAVPNYGYTF; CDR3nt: TGTGCCAGCAGCTTAGGTTTAGGGGCAGTCCCTAACTATGGCTACACCTTC
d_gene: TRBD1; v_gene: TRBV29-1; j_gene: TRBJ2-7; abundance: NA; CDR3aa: CSVEGQSYEQYF; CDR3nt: TGCAGCGTTGAGGGACAGTCCTACGAGCAGTACTTC
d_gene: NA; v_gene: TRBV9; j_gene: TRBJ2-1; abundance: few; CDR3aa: CASSVVDSPNDSKQFF; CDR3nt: TGTGCCAGCAGCGTAGTGGACAGCCCCAACGATAGCAAGCAGTTCTTC
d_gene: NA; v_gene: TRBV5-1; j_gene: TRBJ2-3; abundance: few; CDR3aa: CASSRAATDTQYF; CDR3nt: TGCGCCAGCAGCCGGGCCGCCACAGATACGCAGTATTTT
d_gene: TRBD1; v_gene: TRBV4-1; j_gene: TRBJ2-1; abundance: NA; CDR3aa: CASSQVSAGTGMGNEQFF; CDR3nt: TGCGCCAGCAGCCAAGTCTCCGCCGGGACAGGGATGGGCAATGAGCAGTTCTTC
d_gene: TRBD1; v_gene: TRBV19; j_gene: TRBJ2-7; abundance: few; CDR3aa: CASTGTDLREQYF; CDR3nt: TGTGCCAGCACTGGGACAGACCTACGAGAGCAGTACTTC
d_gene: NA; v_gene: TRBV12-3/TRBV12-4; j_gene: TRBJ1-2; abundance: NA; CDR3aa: CASSLTGPYGYTF; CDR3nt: TGTGCCAGCAGTTTGACAGGCCCCTATGGCTACACCTTC
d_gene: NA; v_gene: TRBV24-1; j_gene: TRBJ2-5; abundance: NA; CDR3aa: CATSSGPQETQYF; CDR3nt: TGTGCCACCAGTTCGGGGCCCCAAGAGACCCAGTACTTC
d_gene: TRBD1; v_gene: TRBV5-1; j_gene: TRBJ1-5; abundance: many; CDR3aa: CASSLEPGGPYSNQPQHF; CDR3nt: TGCGCCAGCAGCTTGGAACCAGGGGGCCCCTATAGCAATCAGCCCCAGCATTTT
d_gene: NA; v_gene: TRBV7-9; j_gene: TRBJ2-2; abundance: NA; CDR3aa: CASSLPALTGELFF; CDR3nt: TGTGCCAGCAGCTTACCTGCCCTGACCGGGGAGCTGTTTTTT
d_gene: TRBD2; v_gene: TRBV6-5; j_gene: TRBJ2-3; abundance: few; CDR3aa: CASSYSSSGRVTDTQYF; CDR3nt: TGTGCCAGCAGTTACTCGAGTAGCGGGAGAGTTACAGATACGCAGTATTTT
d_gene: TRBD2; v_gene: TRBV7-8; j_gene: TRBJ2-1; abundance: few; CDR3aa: CASSLSLAGGPHEQFF; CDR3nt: TGTGCCAGCAGCTTAAGCCTAGCGGGGGGGCCACATGAGCAGTTCTTC
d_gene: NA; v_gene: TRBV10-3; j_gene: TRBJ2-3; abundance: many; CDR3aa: CAVLGPDTQYF; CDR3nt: TGTGCCGTCCTTGGCCCAGATACGCAGTATTTT
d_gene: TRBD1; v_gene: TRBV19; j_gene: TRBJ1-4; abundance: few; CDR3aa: CASSDRGQSNEKLFF; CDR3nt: TGTGCCAGTTCGGACAGGGGGCAGAGTAATGAAAAACTGTTTTTT
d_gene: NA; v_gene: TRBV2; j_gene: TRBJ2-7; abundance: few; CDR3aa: CASSEETYEQYF; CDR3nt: TGTGCCAGCAGTGAAGAAACCTACGAGCAGTACTTC
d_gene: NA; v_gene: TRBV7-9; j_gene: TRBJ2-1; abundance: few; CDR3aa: CASSSGPAVGGYNEQFF; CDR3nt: TGTGCCAGCAGCTCGGGACCCGCTGTTGGAGGCTACAATGAGCAGTTCTTC
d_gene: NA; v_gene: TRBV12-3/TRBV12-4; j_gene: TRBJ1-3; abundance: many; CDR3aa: CASSTGYQDTIYF; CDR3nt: TGTGCCAGCAGCACAGGGTATCAAGACACCATATATTTT
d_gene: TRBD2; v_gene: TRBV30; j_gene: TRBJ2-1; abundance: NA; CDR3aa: CAWSVASGWDNEQFF; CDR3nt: TGTGCCTGGAGTGTAGCTAGCGGGTGGGACAATGAGCAGTTCTTC
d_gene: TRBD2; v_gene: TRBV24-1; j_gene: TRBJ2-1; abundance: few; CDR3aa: CATSDGLAGGSNEQFF; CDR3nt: TGTGCCACCAGTGATGGGCTAGCGGGAGGGTCCAATGAGCAGTTCTTC
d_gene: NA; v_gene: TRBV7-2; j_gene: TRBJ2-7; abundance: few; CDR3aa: CASSPSEGAISYEQYF; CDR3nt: TGTGCCAGCAGCCCTAGCGAGGGGGCCATATCCTACGAGCAGTACTTC
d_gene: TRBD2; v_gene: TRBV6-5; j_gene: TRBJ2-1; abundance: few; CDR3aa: CASSPSGRVIQYEQFF; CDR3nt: TGTGCCAGCAGCCCTAGCGGGAGGGTTATTCAGTATGAGCAGTTCTTC
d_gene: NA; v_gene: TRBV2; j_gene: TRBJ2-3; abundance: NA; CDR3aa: CASSESGWELRYF; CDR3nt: TGTGCCAGCAGTGAATCGGGGTGGGAGTTGAGGTATTTT
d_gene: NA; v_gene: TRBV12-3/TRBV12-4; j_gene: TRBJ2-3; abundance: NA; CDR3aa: CASSLGTATDTQYF; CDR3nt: TGTGCCAGCAGTTTGGGTACGGCCACAGATACGCAGTATTTT
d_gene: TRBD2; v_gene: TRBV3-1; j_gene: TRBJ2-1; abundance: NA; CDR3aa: CASSQDWVSGRVSYNEQFF; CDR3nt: TGTGCCAGCAGCCAAGATTGGGTTAGCGGGAGGGTCTCCTACAATGAGCAGTTCTTC
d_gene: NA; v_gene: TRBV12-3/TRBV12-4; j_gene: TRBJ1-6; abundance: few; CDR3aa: CASSLPGNSPLHF; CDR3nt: TGTGCCAGCAGTTTACCAGGAAATTCACCCCTCCACTTT
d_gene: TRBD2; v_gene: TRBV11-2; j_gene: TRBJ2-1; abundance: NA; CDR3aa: CASSFGLADYQGGGEQFF; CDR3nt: TGTGCCAGCAGCTTCGGACTAGCGGACTACCAAGGAGGGGGGGAGCAGTTCTTC
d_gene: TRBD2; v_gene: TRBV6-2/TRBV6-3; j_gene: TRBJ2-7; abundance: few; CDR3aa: CASSHLIAGDEQYF; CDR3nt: TGTGCCAGCAGTCACCTTATCGCGGGAGACGAGCAGTACTTC
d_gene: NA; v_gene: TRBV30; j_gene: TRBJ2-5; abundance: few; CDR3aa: CAWSDLVVGVQETQYF; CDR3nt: TGTGCCTGGAGCGACCTCGTTGTGGGGGTTCAAGAGACCCAGTACTTC
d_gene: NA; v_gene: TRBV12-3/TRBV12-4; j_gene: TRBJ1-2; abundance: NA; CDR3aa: CASSLRNEGRGYTF; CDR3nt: TGTGCCAGCAGTTTAAGGAACGAGGGAAGGGGCTACACCTTC
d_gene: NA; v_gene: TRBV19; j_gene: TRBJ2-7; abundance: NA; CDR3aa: CASSIGFRGDYEQYF; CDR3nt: TGTGCCAGTAGTATAGGTTTTAGGGGTGACTACGAGCAGTACTTC